These 16 T cell receptor beta chains originate from one sample sequenced in a study of cytomegalovirus exposure and HLA in healthy donors. The PCR employed 60 Vbeta primers together with 13 Jbeta primers. TCRdb keeps only in-frame clones here, not all; method: immunoSEQ multiplex PCR. The table includes about 120,000 clones, roughly 78% detected once. Sequencing used PBMCs. These receptor sequences come from a woman aged 25-40 years in good health and CMV-seropositive.

The chain links TRBV19 to TRBJ1-5; no clear D gene. The CDR3 runs 15 residues. V lost 2 bases and J lost 0, with 8 bases in between. In germline, CDR1 is LNHDA, CDR2 SQIVND (reference sequence). CDR3 in amino acids: CASSIIAISNQPQHF. In DNA, the CDR3 is TGTGCCAGTAGTATAATCGCGATTAGCAATCAGCCCCAGCATTTT.

The CDR3 region is CASTDPWRDTEAFF. CDR3 sequence (DNA): TGTGCCAGCACCGACCCTTGGCGGGACACTGAAGCTTTCTTT. This chain connects TRBV25-1 to TRBJ1-1; no reliable D call. CDR1 and CDR2 from the germline V gene are MGHDK and SYGVNS. Trimming took 7 bases from V and 3 from J, leaving 15 bases between them. The CDR3 runs to 14 residues.

This chain links TRBV27 with TRBJ2-7, with D perhaps TRBD2 (5 bases). The CDR3 covers 15 residues. V lost 2 bases, J lost 3 bases, and 14 bases lay in between. Germline loops: CDR1 MNHEY, CDR2 SMNVEV (reference sequence). CDR3 amino acids: CASSLIDGVLYEQYF. The CDR3 DNA reads as TGTGCCAGCAGTTTAATTGACGGGGTTCTCTACGAGCAGTACTTC.

The chain has TRBV19 and TRBJ2-1; D is unclear. Germline assignment: CDR1 LNHDA and CDR2 SQIVND (reference sequence). V shed 3 bases and J shed 4 bases, with 10 bases lying between them. The CDR3 covers 14 residues. In nucleotides, the CDR3 is TGTGCCAGTAGTATGAAGTCGCGGTACAATGAGCAGTTCTTC. Protein product: CASSMKSRYNEQFF.

This clone has just one count. The chain couples TRBV6-1 to TRBJ2-7; D is unresolved. The CDR3 consists of 13 residues. Trimming removed 3 bases at V and 6 bases at J, with 12 bases between. CDR1 MNHNS and CDR2 SASEGT come from the germline V gene. The CDR3 region is CASSDRSSGEQYF. The DNA of the CDR3 is TGTGCCAGCAGTGATCGATCCTCGGGCGAGCAGTACTTC.

This chain connects TRBV14 to TRBJ2-1; TRBD2 might be the D (5 bases). Trimming removed 1 base at V and 6 bases at J, with 7 bases between. In germline, CDR1 is SGHDN, CDR2 FVKESK. The length of the CDR3 is 13 residues. DNA of the CDR3: TGTGCCAGCAGCCAAGTTCGGGGCAATGAGCAGTTCTTC. Protein product: CASSQVRGNEQFF.

The chain carries TRBV27 and TRBJ2-5; D not certain. The CDR3 runs 15 residues. V shed 4 bases and J shed 2 bases, with 14 bases lying between them. Germline V lookup: CDR1 MNHEY, CDR2 SMNVEV (reference sequence). CDR3 sequence (DNA): TGTGCCAGCAGTTCCCCTGCTCGACAACAAGAGACCCAGTACTTC. Amino acid sequence: CASSSPARQQETQYF.

This chain links TRBV7-9 with TRBJ1-1, with D possibly being TRBD1 (6 bases). The V gene lost 5 bases and the J gene lost 7 bases, with 14 bases spanning the gap. Germline CDR1 is SEHNR and CDR2 is FQNEAQ (reference sequence). CDR3 length: 13 amino acids. This CDR3 reads CASSPQGSGEAFF. CDR3 DNA sequence: TGTGCCAGCAGCCCGCAGGGGTCCGGTGAAGCTTTCTTT.

The chain couples TRBV7-6 to TRBJ2-7; D may be TRBD1 (6 bases). CDR3 length: 17 residues. Germline lookup yields CDR1 SGHVS and CDR2 FNYEAQ. Trimming stripped 4 bases from V and 6 bases from J, with 25 bases between. For the CDR3, the DNA is TGTGCCAGCAGCTCCCTCGGGGACAATCGTCCGCTCTCCGAGCAGTACTTC. This sequence encodes CASSSLGDNRPLSEQYF.

The rearrangement links TRBV5-4 to TRBJ2-6; D ambiguous. CDR1 is SGHNT, CDR2 YYREEE, per germline (reference sequence). The CDR3 loop spans 15 amino acids. V lost 1 base and J 2 bases, leaving 7 bases between the germline ends. The CDR3 sequence is CASSLPGAGANVLTF. For the CDR3, the DNA is TGTGCCAGCAGCTTGCCGGGTGCTGGGGCCAACGTCCTGACTTTC.

The chain uses TRBV6-6 and TRBJ1-4; D unclear. The CDR3 totals 15 residues. CDR1 is MNHNY, CDR2 SVGAGI, per germline (reference sequence). Trimming took off 4 bases at V and 2 bases at J, with 11 bases between the two ends. CDR3 protein: CASSSGGVTNEKLFF. The CDR3 region has the DNA TGTGCCAGCAGTTCTGGCGGAGTGACTAATGAAAAACTGTTTTTT.

A few counts support this clone. The gene calls are TRBV4-1 and TRBJ2-7; 7 nucleotides line up with TRBD2. This CDR3 contains 14 residues. Losses at the gene ends were 1 base for V and 9 bases for J; bases not matched to a gene: 9. Germline V lookup: CDR1 MGHRA, CDR2 YSYEKL. The CDR3: CASSQGISGVGQYF. DNA of the CDR3: TGCGCCAGCAGCCAAGGCATAAGCGGGGTTGGGCAGTACTTC.

V is TRBV9 and J is TRBJ2-7; D not certain. Germline V gives CDR1 SGDLS, CDR2 YYNGEE. The CDR3 has 13 residues. The V end was cut by 0 bases, the J end by 4 bases, with 8 bases between. The CDR3, as DNA: TGTGCCAGCAGCGTAGAGAACGGTTACGAGCAGTACTTC. It yields the protein CASSVENGYEQYF. Variable domain in full (rest from reference TRBV9 and TRBJ2-7): DSGVTQTPKHLITATGQRVTLRCSPRSGDLSVYWYQQSLDQGLQFLIQYYNGEERAKGNILERFSAQQFPDLHSELNLSSLELGDSALYFCASSVENGYEQYFGPGTRLTVT.

This chain joins TRBV5-6 and TRBJ2-2, with 8 positions matching TRBD1. The CDR3 spans 16 residues. Germline trimming cut 2 bases from V and 5 bases from J; bases unmatched to any gene: 8. The V gene's germline CDR1 is SGHDT and CDR2 YYEEEE. In DNA, the CDR3 is TGTGCCAGCAGCTTAACAGCAGGGGGCAGGACCGGGGAGCTGTTTTTT. Protein: CASSLTAGGRTGELFF.

The chain employs TRBV4-2 and TRBJ1-2, with D tentatively TRBD1 (5 bases). The length of the CDR3 is 13 residues. The germline gives CDR1 LGHNA, CDR2 YNFKEQ. V lost 6 bases to trimming and J lost 7 bases, with 15 bases between them. The CDR3 DNA reads TGTGCCAGCAGTCAAACAGGTTTTATTGGCTACACCTTC. Its protein product is CASSQTGFIGYTF.

The CDR3 region has the DNA TGTGCCTGGAGTGGGGGGGGACAGGGGATCCGGGGCTACACCTTC. It codes for CAWSGGGQGIRGYTF. The chain has TRBV30 and TRBJ1-2; 10 bases line up with TRBD1. The trim removed 1 base at V and 8 bases at J, leaving 10 bases unmatched. This CDR3 has 15 residues. Germline lookup yields CDR1 GTSNPN and CDR2 SVGIG (reference sequence).